One and the same sample provided the 14 T cell receptor beta chains below, sequenced in a study of regulatory T cells in long-lasting Graves disease. Relying on iRepertoire HTBI primers and Arm-PCR of CDR3 regions, the team built TCR beta libraries. TCRdb reanalysed the multiplex PCR reads using MiXCR and keeps one entry per CDR3 protein. The sample has roughly 610,000 distinct CDR3 sequences, about 16% seen once; the top ten hold around 11%. Documented time point: newly diagnosed GD, antithyroid drugs for less than 3 months. Extracted RNA from PBMCs served as the source of the TCR library. In addition, the sample was reused for a study of T cells in Graves' hyperthyroidism and ophthalmopathy.

Sequenced material: peripheral blood mononuclear cells (PBMCs), taken at new diagnosis, from a patient treated with antithyroid drugs. The receptors were sampled from a man aged 18 to 30 with Graves disease.

This clonotype was seen ten or more times. The genes are TRBV6-1 and TRBJ1-2; D call uncertain. CDR1 is MNHNS and CDR2 is SASEGT in the germline V gene. Trimming stripped 3 bases from V and 5 bases from J, with 10 bases between. The CDR3 sequence is 13 residues long. CDR3 coding DNA: TGTGCCAGCAGTGAGGGAGGCAGATATGGCTACACCTTC. Encoded protein: CASSEGGRYGYTF.

This clonotype appeared a few times. This chain uses TRBV20-1 with TRBJ1-5; D remains unclear. The germline CDR1 and CDR2 sequences are DFQATT and SNEGSKA (reference sequence). V shed 1 base and J shed 3 bases, with 10 bases lying between them. This CDR3 has 14 residues. The CDR3 DNA is TGCAGTGCTAGAGCCAGGCGGGACAATCAGCCCCAGCATTTT. Residues: CSARARRDNQPQHF.

The chain uses TRBV4-1 and TRBJ2-1; unclear D gene. CDR1 and CDR2 (germline): MGHRA, YSYEKL. V gave up 5 bases and J gave up 4 bases, with 12 bases separating them. There are 14 residues in the CDR3. Here the CDR3 reads CASSAFSGYNEQFF. Here the CDR3 DNA reads TGCGCCAGCAGCGCGTTCTCGGGTTACAATGAGCAGTTCTTC.

This clonotype showed up many times. The V gene is TRBV12-3 or TRBV12-4, the J gene TRBJ1-2, with 8 bases lining up with TRBD1. This CDR3 is 15 amino acids long. The ends lost 7 bases at V and 8 bases at J; junction bases unmatched: 15. CDR3 protein: CASTYRDRPPAGYTF. The DNA for the CDR3 is TGTGCCAGCACCTACCGGGACAGGCCTCCCGCGGGCTACACCTTC.

J is TRBJ1-5 and V is TRBV15; D may be TRBD1 (6 bases). Germline CDR1 LNHNV, CDR2 YYDKDF (reference sequence). CDR3 length: 15 residues. V was pared by 1 base and J by 4 bases, with 11 bases between. The CDR3 DNA is TGTGCCACCAGCAGAGGGGGGCCTCGTAATCAGCCCCAGCATTTT. It codes for CATSRGGPRNQPQHF.

This clonotype was picked up a small number of times. The rearrangement links TRBV13 to TRBJ2-1; D gene uncertain. The CDR3 loop spans 16 amino acids. Trimming removed 4 bases from V and 3 bases from J, with 16 bases in between. Germline V gene sequence: CDR1 PRHDT, CDR2 FYEKMQ (reference sequence). CDR3 bases: TGTGCCAGCAGCTACCTAGGCCCGGGCGACTACAATGAGCAGTTCTTC. Translation gives CASSYLGPGDYNEQFF.

At least ten counts were recorded for this clonotype. The chain uses TRBV5-1 and TRBJ2-3; 9 nucleotides match TRBD1. Germline loops: CDR1 SGHRS, CDR2 YFSETQ. The junction had 7 bases not matched to a gene; V was cut back by 2 bases and J by 0 bases. CDR3 length: 17 residues. The CDR3 sequence: CASSFLPGQGSTDTQYF. CDR3 nucleotide sequence: TGCGCCAGCAGCTTCCTCCCGGGACAGGGTAGCACAGATACGCAGTATTTT.

V usage is TRBV6-1 and J usage is TRBJ2-2, with 11 bases matching TRBD1. The J segment lost 5 bases and the V segment lost 6 bases, leaving 11 bases of the junction unmatched. Germline V gene data show CDR1 as MNHNS and CDR2 as SASEGT. This CDR3 is built from 17 residues. CDR3 sequence (DNA): TGTGCCAGCAGAACCGGGACAGGGGGGTCGATGACCGGGGAGCTGTTTTTT. It codes for CASRTGTGGSMTGELFF.

The chain combines TRBV7-2 with TRBJ2-1; 7 positions match TRBD2. CDR1 is SGHTA, CDR2 FQGNSA, per germline. Trimming removed 9 bases from V and 8 bases from J; junction bases left unmatched: 19. This CDR3 is built from 16 residues. CDR3 region: CARRGENGERPYEQFF. CDR3 coding DNA: TGTGCCAGACGGGGGGAGAACGGGGAGCGGCCATATGAGCAGTTCTTC.

This clonotype was observed at least ten times. The V gene is TRBV5-1, the J gene TRBJ2-7; 11 bases line up with TRBD1. Trimming took 0 bases from V and 2 from J; bases not matched to a gene: 4. Germline V lookup: CDR1 SGHRS, CDR2 YFSETQ. This CDR3 has 16 residues. In DNA form, the CDR3 reads TGCGCCAGCAGCTTGGACGGGACAGGGGGACCCTACGAGCAGTACTTC. Protein sequence: CASSLDGTGGPYEQYF.

This clonotype was picked up a small number of times. The chain joins TRBV2 to TRBJ2-1; 8 bases line up with TRBD2. V dropped 6 bases and J dropped 6; count of bases not matched to a gene: 10. CDR3 size: 15 residues. Germline V gene data show CDR1 as SNHLY and CDR2 as FYNNEI. CDR3 residues: CASSETQSGSNEQFF. CDR3 DNA: TGTGCCAGCAGCGAAACCCAAAGCGGGAGCAATGAGCAGTTCTTC.

Many counts were recorded for this clonotype. V and J are TRBV28 and TRBJ2-7, with D perhaps TRBD1 (6 bases). V lost 6 bases and J lost 1, with 13 bases in between. In germline, CDR1 is MDHEN, CDR2 SYDVKM. CDR3 length: 14 amino acids. CDR3 bases: TGTGCCAGCAGGTCAGGGGCCCTATCCTACGAGCAGTACTTC. Translated: CASRSGALSYEQYF.

In this sample, this clonotype turned up many times. V is TRBV2 and J is TRBJ1-5; TRBD1 aligns across 9 bases. CDR3 length: 14 residues. V trimming: 5 bases; J trimming: 7 bases; junction bases outside the gene matches: 6. CDR1 is SNHLY and CDR2 is FYNNEI in the germline V gene. As DNA, the CDR3 is TGTGCCAGCAGTCGGACAGGGGATGGCCAGCCCCAGCATTTT. It encodes CASSRTGDGQPQHF.

In its sample, this clonotype was seen many times. The chain has TRBV18 and TRBJ1-1; no reliable D call. CDR3 size: 13 residues. Germline CDR1 is KGHSH and CDR2 is LQKENI. V was pared by 6 bases and J by 3 bases, with 11 bases between. The CDR3 here is CASSPSGDTEAFF. CDR3 nucleotides: TGTGCCAGCTCTCCCTCCGGGGACACTGAAGCTTTCTTT.